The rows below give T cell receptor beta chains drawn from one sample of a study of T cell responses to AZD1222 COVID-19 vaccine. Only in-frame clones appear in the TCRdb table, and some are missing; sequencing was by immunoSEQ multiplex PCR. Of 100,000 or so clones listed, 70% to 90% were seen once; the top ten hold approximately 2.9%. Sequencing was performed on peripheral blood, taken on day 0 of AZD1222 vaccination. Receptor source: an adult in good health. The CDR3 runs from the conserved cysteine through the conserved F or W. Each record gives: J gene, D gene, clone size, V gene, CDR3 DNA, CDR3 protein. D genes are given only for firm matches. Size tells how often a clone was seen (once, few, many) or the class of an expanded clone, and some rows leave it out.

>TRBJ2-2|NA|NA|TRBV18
TGTGCCAGCTCACCAGGCAGGGGTAACACCGGGGAGCTGTTTTTT
CASSPGRGNTGELFF
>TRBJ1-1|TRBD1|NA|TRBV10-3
TGTGCCATCAGTGGACAGGGAGAGGGCACTGAAGCTTTCTTT
CAISGQGEGTEAFF
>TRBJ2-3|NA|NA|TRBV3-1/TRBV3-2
TGTGCCAGCAGCCAGCAAGGTCACGGGACCTACCACACAGATACGCAGTATTTT
CASSQQGHGTYHTDTQYF
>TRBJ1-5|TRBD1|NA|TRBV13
TGTGCCAGCAGCACAACAGGGGGCCGGCAGCCCCAGCATTTT
CASSTTGGRQPQHF
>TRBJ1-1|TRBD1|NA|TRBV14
TGTGCCAGCAGCCTAACAGGGGTTGAAGCTTTCTTT
CASSLTGVEAFF
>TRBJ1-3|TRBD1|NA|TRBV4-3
TGCGCCAGCAGCCAAGATAGGGCGGGACAGGGGAGGCCTGGAAACACCATATATTTT
CASSQDRAGQGRPGNTIYF
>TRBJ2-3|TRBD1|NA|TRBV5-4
TGTGCCAGCAGCTCCCGGCGGACAGGGATGGCGGATACGCAGTATTTT
CASSSRRTGMADTQYF
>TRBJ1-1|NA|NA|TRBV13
TGTGCCAGCACCGGAAGAACTGAAGCTTTCTTT
CASTGRTEAFF
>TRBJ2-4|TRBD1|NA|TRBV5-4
TGTGCCAGCAGCCGGGACAGGGGAGTTCAGTACTTC
CASSRDRGVQYF
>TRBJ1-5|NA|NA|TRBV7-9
TGTGCCAGCAGCTTATGGGATAACAATCAGCCCCAGCATTTT
CASSLWDNNQPQHF
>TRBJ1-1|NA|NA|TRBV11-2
TGTGCCAGCAGCTTAGGCGGATTGAACACTGAAGCTTTCTTT
CASSLGGLNTEAFF
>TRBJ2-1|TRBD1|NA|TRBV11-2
TGTGCCAGCAGCTTACTAACCCGACAGGGTGCTTCGATTGAGCAGTTCTTC
CASSLLTRQGASIEQFF
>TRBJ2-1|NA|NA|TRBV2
TGTGCCACCGGACTCTACAATGAGCAGTTCTTC
CATGLYNEQFF
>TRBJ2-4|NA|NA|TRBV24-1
TGTGCCACCAGTGATTGGGGCAAAAACATTCAGTACTTC
CATSDWGKNIQYF
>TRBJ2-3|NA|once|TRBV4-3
TGCGCCAGCAGCCAAGAAGTAGCGGTAGTCACAGATACGCAGTATTTT
CASSQEVAVVTDTQYF
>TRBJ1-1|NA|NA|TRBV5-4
TGTGCCAGCACACGGATACAGACAAGCGCCCAAGCTTTCTTT
CASTRIQTSAQAFF
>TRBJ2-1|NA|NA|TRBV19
TGTGCCAGTAGTACTGGCCAAGGCAATGAGCAGTTCTTC
CASSTGQGNEQFF
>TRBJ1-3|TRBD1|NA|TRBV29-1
TGCAGCGTTGAAGTGTTCGACAGGGTGAACACCATATATTTT
CSVEVFDRVNTIYF
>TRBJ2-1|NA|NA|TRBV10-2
TGCGCCAGCAGTGAGGCCAATGAGCAGTTCTTC
CASSEANEQFF
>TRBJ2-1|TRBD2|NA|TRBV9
TGTGCCAGCAGCCCGAGGCCGGTAGCGGGAGTGATAAACAATGAGCAGTTCTTC
CASSPRPVAGVINNEQFF
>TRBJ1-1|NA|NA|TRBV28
TGTGCCAGCAGTTTTACGGGGGACTGGAACACTGAAGCTTTCTTT
CASSFTGDWNTEAFF
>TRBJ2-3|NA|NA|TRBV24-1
TGTGCCACCAGTGATGTCGGGGGCGCGGATACGCAGTATTTT
CATSDVGGADTQYF
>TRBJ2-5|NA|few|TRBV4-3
TGCGCCAGCAGCCAAGACGAGGGGCTGTACGAGACCCAGTACTTC
CASSQDEGLYETQYF
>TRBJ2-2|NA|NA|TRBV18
TGTGCCAGCTCACCCTCGGGGCAGGGCACCGGGGAGCTGTTTTTT
CASSPSGQGTGELFF
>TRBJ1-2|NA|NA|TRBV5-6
TGTGCCAGCAGCCCGTTGGGCAGGGACGGTCTCACCTTC
CASSPLGRDGLTF
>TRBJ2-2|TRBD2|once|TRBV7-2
TGTGCCAGCAGCTTGGCGGGAGCAACCGGGGAGCTGTTTTTT
CASSLAGATGELFF
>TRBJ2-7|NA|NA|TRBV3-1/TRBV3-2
TGTGCCAGCAGCCAAGATCGGAACGAGCAGTACTTC
CASSQDRNEQYF
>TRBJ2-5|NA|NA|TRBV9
TGTGCCAGCAGCCCTCCGTTGGGGGAGACCCAGTACTTC
CASSPPLGETQYF